Listed here is a single TCR beta chain. The data were obtained in a study of blood T cell repertoires in COVID-19. Study-level background: PBMCs, B-cell-depleted T cells, or T cells were the source of the cDNA or gDNA that made up the material.

Using immunoSEQ multiplex PCR, the repertoire was profiled, and TCRdb retains in-frame clones only, with some absent. The sample shows about 120,000 clones, nearly 90% of them seen only once. The CDR3 is 15 residues long. Sequencing was carried out using peripheral blood. This TCR was sampled from a human donor in a cohort sampled during active COVID-19. The chain joins TRBV21-1 to TRBJ1-1; TRBD1 was called by the table and not checked on the DNA. TRBV21-1 is designated a pseudogene. CDR3 sequence (DNA): TGTGCCAGCAGCAAAGGTTTGGCAGGGAACACTGAAGCTTTCTTT. Translating gives CASSKGLAGNTEAFF.